These 26 T cell receptor beta chains were sequenced from one sample in a study of spatial heterogeneity in lung cancer. The time point denotes: blood at routine non-recurrence follow-up after resection. Tumor, nontumor lung or frozen PBMC supplied whole RNA that was sequenced unsorted. TCRdb itself ran the 5' RACE reads through MiXCR, one entry per CDR3 protein. The sample contains about 120,000 distinct CDR3 sequences, 9.5% to 15% of which appear only once. The sequencing here drew on PBMCs, taken at follow-up. The origin of the receptors is a male donor with early-stage non-small cell lung cancer.

This clonotype was seen at least ten times. The chain employs TRBV20-1 and TRBJ1-6, with TRBD1 identical over 9 bases. The CDR3 extends over 16 amino acids. The V gene end was trimmed by 1 base and the J gene end by 8 bases; junction bases not matched to a gene: 9. In germline, CDR1 is DFQATT, CDR2 SNEGSKA (reference sequence). CDR3 bases: TGCAGTGCTAGAGCATCGACAGGGGGAGGTTATTCACCCCTCCACTTT. It translates to CSARASTGGGYSPLHF.

The gene calls are TRBV10-3 and TRBJ1-5; 7 bases line up with TRBD1. The CDR3 has 15 amino acids. J was trimmed by 0 bases and V by 5 bases; bases with no gene match: 4. CDR1 is ENHRY, CDR2 SYGVKD, per germline. The CDR3 DNA reads as TGTGCCATCAGTCGGGACAGTTATAGCAATCAGCCCCAGCATTTT. Encoded protein: CAISRDSYSNQPQHF.

This clonotype occurred a few times. The V gene is TRBV6-2 or TRBV6-3, the J gene TRBJ2-7; D not certain. The CDR3 runs 13 residues. The germline V gene has CDR1 MNHEY and CDR2 SVGEGT. V was shortened by 2 bases and J by 6 bases, with 11 bases between the two germline ends. CDR3 sequence reads: CASSYGRPPEQYF. In DNA form, the CDR3 reads TGTGCCAGCAGTTACGGACGGCCCCCCGAGCAGTACTTC.

The chain employs TRBV11-2 and TRBJ2-4; D is undetermined. V lost 1 base and J 0 bases, leaving 4 bases between the germline ends. This CDR3 has 14 residues. CDR1 is SGHAT, CDR2 FQNNGV, per germline. Here the CDR3 reads CASSLAEAKNIQYF. CDR3 coding DNA: TGTGCCAGCAGCTTAGCGGAAGCCAAAAACATTCAGTACTTC. Variable domain in full (rest from reference TRBV11-2 and TRBJ2-4): EAGVAQSPRYKIIEKRQSVAFWCNPISGHATLYWYQQILGQGPKLLIQFQNNGVVDDSQLPKDRFSAERLKGVDSTLKIQPAKLEDSAVYLCASSLAEAKNIQYFGAGTRLSVL.

This clonotype showed up many times. J is TRBJ2-3 and V is TRBV7-3; TRBD2 is a possible D gene (5 bases). The CDR3 covers 15 residues. Germline V gene data show CDR1 as SGHTA and CDR2 as FQGTGA. V shed 1 base and J shed 0 bases, with 8 bases lying between them. Written as DNA, the CDR3 is TGTGCCAGCAGCTTAAGCGGGCGAAGCACAGATACGCAGTATTTT. This sequence encodes CASSLSGRSTDTQYF.

The chain couples TRBV19 to TRBJ2-2; D gene uncertain. Germline CDR1 is LNHDA and CDR2 is SQIVND (reference sequence). V lost 3 bases and J lost 1, with 12 bases in between. This CDR3 has 16 amino acids. The chain's CDR3 is CASSMARQVNTGELFF. CDR3 sequence (DNA): TGTGCCAGTAGTATGGCGAGGCAGGTGAACACCGGGGAGCTGTTTTTT.

This clonotype has more than one count but fewer than ten. This sequence joins TRBV5-1 and TRBJ1-4; tentative D call: TRBD1 (6 bases). The CDR3 has 16 amino acids. Germline V gene data show CDR1 as SGHRS and CDR2 as YFSETQ. V shed 0 bases and J shed 4 bases, with 13 bases lying between them. This chain's CDR3 is CASSLVGQGINEKLFF. DNA for the CDR3: TGCGCCAGCAGCTTGGTGGGGCAGGGGATTAATGAAAAACTGTTTTTT.

The chain carries TRBV7-8 and TRBJ2-7; perhaps TRBD2 as D (6 bases). There are 14 residues in the CDR3. CDR1 is SGHVS and CDR2 is FQNEAQ in the germline V gene. Trimming cost V 5 bases and J 1 base, with 12 bases left between them. The CDR3 DNA sequence: TGTGCCAGCAGCCGGGCGGGGCCGTCCTACGAGCAGTACTTC. It encodes CASSRAGPSYEQYF.

This chain links TRBV6-2 or TRBV6-3 with TRBJ2-1; no firm D call. Germline lookup yields CDR1 MNHEY and CDR2 SVGEGT. With 2 bases removed from V and 0 bases from J, the gap between germline ends came to 14 bases. The CDR3 totals 17 residues. In DNA form, the CDR3 reads TGTGCCAGCAGTTACCCCGCTCGATTCAGCTCCTACAATGAGCAGTTCTTC. The encoded protein is CASSYPARFSSYNEQFF.

This clonotype was detected only a few times. The V gene is TRBV5-5, the J gene TRBJ1-5; D may be TRBD1 (6 bases). The CDR3 is 14 residues long. Germline V gene sequence: CDR1 SGHKS, CDR2 YYEKEE (reference sequence). V lost 3 bases to trimming and J lost 1 base, with 8 bases between them. The DNA for the CDR3 is TGTGCCAGCAGCTGGACAGAGAGCAATCAGCCCCAGCATTTT. This sequence encodes CASSWTESNQPQHF. The full variable domain, rest sourced from reference TRBV5-5 and TRBJ1-5, is DAGVTQSPTHLIKTRGQQVTLRCSPISGHKSVSWYQQVLGQGPQFIFQYYEKEERGRGNFPDRFSARQFPNYSSELNVNALLLGDSALYLCASSWTESNQPQHFGDGTRLSIL.

This clonotype appeared a few times. The J gene is TRBJ2-3, the V gene TRBV20-1; 12 bases match TRBD2. The CDR3 has 17 amino acids. CDR1 and CDR2 from the germline V gene are DFQATT and SNEGSKA (reference sequence). The ends lost 5 bases at V and 0 bases at J; junction bases unmatched: 9. The CDR3 region is CSADGGLAGSSTDTQYF. CDR3 bases: TGCAGTGCTGACGGGGGACTAGCGGGCTCTAGCACAGATACGCAGTATTTT.

The chain employs TRBV14 and TRBJ1-2, with D unclear. The CDR3 is made up of 14 amino acids. Germline values: CDR1 SGHDN, CDR2 FVKESK. With 7 bases removed from V and 10 bases from J, the gap between germline ends came to 22 bases. In DNA form, the CDR3 reads TGTGCCAGCACCTCGTCGCGTGAGCCCTGGGACTACACCTTC. It codes for CASTSSREPWDYTF. The full variable domain, its missing parts supplied by reference TRBV14 and TRBJ1-2, is EAGVTQFPSHSVIEKGQTVTLRCDPISGHDNLYWYRRVMGKEIKFLLHFVKESKQDESGMPNNRFLAERTGGTYSTLKVQPAELEDSGVYFCASTSSREPWDYTFGSGTRLTVV.

The chain couples TRBV20-1 to TRBJ2-1; 13 nucleotides line up with TRBD2. Germline CDR1 reads DFQATT; CDR2 reads SNEGSKA (reference sequence). Trimming took 8 bases from V and 5 from J; bases not matched to a gene: 3. This CDR3 spans 13 amino acids. The CDR3 DNA reads as TGCAGTCCGGGACTAGCGGGGAACAATGAGCAGTTCTTC. It is translated as CSPGLAGNNEQFF.

This clonotype was picked up a small number of times. The CDR3: CASSSYLLPYEQYF. The CDR3 DNA reads TGTGCCAGCAGTTCCTACCTACTTCCTTACGAGCAGTACTTC. V and J are TRBV7-3 and TRBJ2-7; D gene ambiguous. V was cut by 6 bases and J by 4 bases, with 16 bases left in between. The CDR3 is 14 residues long. CDR1 is SGHTA and CDR2 is FQGTGA in the germline V gene.

The CDR3 sequence: CAISGGPSRETQYF. The CDR3 DNA reads as TGTGCCATCAGTGGGGGGCCGAGTCGAGAGACCCAGTACTTC. The chain couples TRBV10-3 to TRBJ2-5; weak D call: TRBD1 (6 bases). CDR1 ENHRY and CDR2 SYGVKD come from the germline V gene. Trimming took 4 bases from V and 4 from J, leaving 13 bases between them. The CDR3 has 14 amino acids.

The chain couples TRBV3-1 to TRBJ1-5; TRBD1 agrees at 7 bases. The germline CDR1 and CDR2 sequences are LGHDT and YNNKEL (reference sequence). There are 13 residues in the CDR3. The V gene end was trimmed by 3 bases and the J gene end by 7 bases; junction bases not matched to a gene: 3. In DNA, the CDR3 is TGTGCCAGCAGCCAGACAGGGTACCAGCCCCAGCATTTT. Translation gives CASSQTGYQPQHF. Using reference TRBV3-1 and TRBJ1-5 for the parts outside the CDR3, the full variable domain is DTAVSQTPKYLVTQMGNDKSIKCEQNLGHDTMYWYKQDSKKFLKIMFSYNNKELIINETVPNRFSPKSPDKAHLNLHINSLELGDSAVYFCASSQTGYQPQHFGDGTRLSIL.

The chain carries TRBV5-1 and TRBJ2-7; 10 nucleotides line up with TRBD2. V was pared by 3 bases and J by 5 bases, with 11 bases of the junction left unmatched. In germline, CDR1 is SGHRS, CDR2 YFSETQ. This CDR3 spans 16 amino acids. CDR3 sequence reads: CASSSEGLALRHEQYF. CDR3 nucleotide sequence: TGCGCCAGCAGCTCAGAGGGACTAGCGTTGCGACACGAGCAGTACTTC.

The CDR3 here is CASSLPGATNEKLFF. CDR3 nucleotides: TGTGCCAGCAGCTTACCCGGGGCAACTAATGAAAAACTGTTTTTT. V and J are TRBV5-5 and TRBJ1-4, with D unresolved. V gave up 2 bases and J gave up 0 bases, with 8 bases separating them. Per the germline V gene, CDR1 is SGHKS and CDR2 is YYEKEE (reference sequence). CDR3 length equals 15 residues. The whole variable domain, remainder taken from reference TRBV5-5 and TRBJ1-4, is DAGVTQSPTHLIKTRGQQVTLRCSPISGHKSVSWYQQVLGQGPQFIFQYYEKEERGRGNFPDRFSARQFPNYSSELNVNALLLGDSALYLCASSLPGATNEKLFFGSGTQLSVL.

This clonotype appeared many times. The chain employs TRBV6-5 and TRBJ2-7; no definite D call. The CDR3 has 13 residues. Germline CDR1 reads MNHEY; CDR2 reads SVGAGI. The V and J ends lost 0 bases and 5 bases respectively, with 8 bases between them. CDR3 nucleotides: TGTGCCAGCAGTTACTCCCGTGGCCACGAGCAGTACTTC. Its translation is CASSYSRGHEQYF.

This clonotype was detected ten times or more. The rearrangement links TRBV28 to TRBJ2-1, with TRBD1 identical over 8 bases. V trimming: 4 bases; J trimming: 6 bases; junction bases outside the gene matches: 11. The CDR3 has 16 residues. The germline CDR1 and CDR2 sequences are MDHEN and SYDVKM. The CDR3: CASSSRTGKSGNEQFF. In DNA form, the CDR3 reads TGTGCCAGCAGTTCTCGGACAGGGAAGAGTGGCAATGAGCAGTTCTTC. The whole variable domain, filled in from reference TRBV28 and TRBJ2-1, reads DVKVTQSSRYLVKRTGEKVFLECVQDMDHENMFWYRQDPGLGLRLIYFSYDVKMKEKGDIPEGYSVSREKKERFSLILESASTNQTSMYLCASSSRTGKSGNEQFFGPGTRLTVL.

This clonotype was seen only a few times. This CDR3 reads CSVRLGQGAYEQYF. CDR3 coding DNA: TGCAGCGTTAGACTGGGACAGGGGGCTTACGAGCAGTACTTC. The chain links TRBV29-1 to TRBJ2-7; TRBD1 matches at 12 bases. J was trimmed by 4 bases and V by 5 bases; bases with no gene match: 6. Germline V gene sequence: CDR1 SQVTM, CDR2 ANQGSEA. The CDR3 has 14 residues.

This clonotype has a handful of counts. The chain couples TRBV6-5 to TRBJ2-7, with 7 nucleotides matching TRBD1. V lost 7 bases to trimming and J lost 2 bases; unmatched junction nucleotides: 11. The CDR3 contains 15 residues. From germline, CDR1 is MNHEY and CDR2 SVGAGI. The CDR3 spells CASTPGTAHTYEQYF. The CDR3, as DNA: TGTGCCAGCACCCCCGGGACAGCCCACACCTACGAGCAGTACTTC.

A remark on this clonotype: Relative to the germline gene, one junction end is altered; a read error may explain this. The chain uses TRBV28 and TRBJ1-3; D gene uncertain. Germline CDR1 reads MDHEN; CDR2 reads SYDVKM. The CDR3 is made up of 16 amino acids. The CDR3 sequence is CASSSLRGPSGNAIYF. The CDR3 DNA reads as TGTGCCAGCAGCTCTCTTCGAGGACCCTCTGGAAACGCCATATATTTT.

This clonotype was counted a single time. The chain carries TRBV4-1 and TRBJ2-3; D is ambiguous. The CDR3 is made up of 15 amino acids. Trimming left V 3 bases short and J 1 base short, with 11 bases between. Germline assignment: CDR1 MGHRA and CDR2 YSYEKL. The CDR3 sequence is CASSQGLSGTDTQYF. The DNA for the CDR3 is TGCGCCAGCAGCCAGGGGTTATCGGGCACAGATACGCAGTATTTT.

At least ten counts were recorded for this clonotype. This chain uses TRBV6-6 with TRBJ1-6, with D possibly matching TRBD1 (6 bases). The CDR3 is 16 amino acids. The germline CDR1 and CDR2 sequences are MNHNY and SVGAGI (reference sequence). V was pared by 4 bases and J by 7 bases, with 17 bases between. The CDR3 nucleotides read TGTGCCAGCAGTTGGGGTTCCTGGACAGAAAATTCACCCCTCCACTTT. This sequence encodes CASSWGSWTENSPLHF.

The chain uses TRBV7-2 and TRBJ2-5, with 7 nucleotides matching TRBD2. Unmatched junction bases numbered 6, after V lost 4 bases and J lost 4 bases. CDR3 length equals 14 residues. Germline V CDR1 and CDR2: SGHTA, FQGNSA. The DNA for the CDR3 is TGTGCCAGCAGCTCGAGACGGGGGGTAGAGACCCAGTACTTC. Translating gives CASSSRRGVETQYF.